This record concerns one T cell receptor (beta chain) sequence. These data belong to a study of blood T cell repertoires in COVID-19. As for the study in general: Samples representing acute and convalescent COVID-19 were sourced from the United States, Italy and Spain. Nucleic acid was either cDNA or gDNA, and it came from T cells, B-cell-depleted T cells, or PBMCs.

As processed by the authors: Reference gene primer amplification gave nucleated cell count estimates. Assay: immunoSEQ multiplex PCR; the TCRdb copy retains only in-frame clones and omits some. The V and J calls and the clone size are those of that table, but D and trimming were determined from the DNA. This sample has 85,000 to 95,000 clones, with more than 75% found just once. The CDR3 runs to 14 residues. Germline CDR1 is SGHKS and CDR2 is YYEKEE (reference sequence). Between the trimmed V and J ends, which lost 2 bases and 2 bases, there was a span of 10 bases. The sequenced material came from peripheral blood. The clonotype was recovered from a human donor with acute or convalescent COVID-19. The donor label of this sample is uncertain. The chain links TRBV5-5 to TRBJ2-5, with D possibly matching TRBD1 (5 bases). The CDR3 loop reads CASSFSTGQETQYF. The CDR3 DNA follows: TGTGCCAGCAGCTTTTCCACAGGTCAAGAGACCCAGTACTTC.